This T cell receptor (beta chain) was documented in a study of CD8 T cells in Susac syndrome. Overall study results and limits: CD4+ T cell repertoires in Susac syndrome lacked clonal expansion.

The CDR3 is made up of 14 amino acids. Germline V gives CDR1 MDHEN, CDR2 SYDVKM. Trimming removed 7 bases from V and 0 bases from J, with 10 bases in between. A word on this clonotype: Its antigen is still unknown.

RNA, at about 0.45 to 1 ug, was reverse transcribed with random hexamers. Across 54 Vbeta and 13 Jbeta, TCR beta CDR3 was amplified with immunoSEQ multiplex PCR. TCRdb redid the calling of the immunoSEQ multiplex PCR reads with MiXCR, one entry per CDR3 protein. The sample lists 110,000 to 150,000 distinct CDR3 sequences; 90% to 97% were seen once. This receptor was obtained from a human donor with Susac syndrome. This sequence joins TRBV28 and TRBJ1-3; D is ambiguous. Sequenced material: CD4+ T cells from PBMCs. CDR3 coding DNA: TGTGCCAGCAATCCGTGGGGCTCTGGAAACACCATATATTTT. Residues: CASNPWGSGNTIYF.